The 27 T cell receptor beta chains below all came from one sample that was sequenced in a study of human T cells and chemical hapten exposure. The time point: patch test 1, 2 weeks after DPC sensitization. Noted treatment: therapeutic diphenylcyclopropenone sensitization with weekly scalp DPC. TCRdb called the RACE reads again in MiXCR, with one record for every CDR3 protein. The sample holds 150,000 to 200,000 distinct CDR3 sequences, roughly 15% seen once. The sequencing here drew on whole blood, taken in connection with sensitization to the hapten diphenylcyclopropenone (DPC). These receptors all come from a woman aged 30 to 39 with alopecia areata. Some clones in this sample may be carry-over from other donors' samples.

As concerns this clonotype: This clone may be a read error of a much larger clone one base away. The chain joins TRBV5-1 to TRBJ1-3; D is uncertain. This CDR3 is built from 15 residues. Germline V CDR1 and CDR2: SGHRS, YFSETQ. The CDR3 spells CASSSLGGSGNTTYF. For the CDR3, the DNA is TGCGCCAGCAGCTCCTTGGGAGGCTCTGGAAACACCACATATTTT. Full variable domain (missing parts from reference TRBV5-1 and TRBJ1-3): KAGVTQTPRYLIKTRGQQVTLSCSPISGHRSVSWYQQTPGQGLQFLFEYFSETQRNKGNFPGRFSGRQFSNSRSEMNVSTLELGDSALYLCASSSLGGSGNTTYFGEGSWLTVV.

The chain is built from TRBV4-3 and TRBJ2-1; 9 bases agree with TRBD2. V trimming: 1 base; J trimming: 0 bases; junction bases outside the gene matches: 16. The germline gives CDR1 LGHNA, CDR2 YSLEER. The CDR3 runs 21 residues. As DNA, the CDR3 is TGCGCCAGCAGCCAAGTGGTCTCTCTACAGCGGGGGGTAAGCTCCTACAATGAGCAGTTCTTC. Its translation is CASSQVVSLQRGVSSYNEQFF.

The table lists this clonotype with many counts. V and J are TRBV12-3 or TRBV12-4 and TRBJ1-5; D remains unclear. The CDR3 has 13 amino acids. Between the trimmed V and J ends, which lost 3 bases and 7 bases, there was a span of 10 bases. The CDR3 sequence is CASSFGEDQPQHF. The CDR3 DNA follows: TGTGCCAGCAGTTTCGGCGAGGACCAGCCCCAGCATTTT.

This clonotype was observed many times. The rearrangement uses TRBV20-1 and TRBJ1-1, with D unclear. The CDR3 consists of 12 residues. Trimming removed 3 bases at V and 1 base at J, with 6 bases between. Germline V gene lookup returns CDR1 DFQATT and CDR2 SNEGSKA (reference sequence). CDR3 loop: CSASRANTEAFF. CDR3 bases: TGCAGTGCTAGTAGGGCGAACACTGAAGCTTTCTTT.

This clonotype was recorded a few times. V is TRBV4-3 and J is TRBJ2-7; possibly TRBD2 for D (5 bases). The V gene lost 1 base and the J gene lost 10 bases, with 26 bases spanning the gap. CDR3 length equals 17 residues. CDR1 is LGHNA and CDR2 is YSLEER in the germline V gene. CDR3 DNA: TGCGCCAGCAGCCAAGTCGGCTTAGGGAGCGGACCCCAGGAACAGTACTTC. This encodes CASSQVGLGSGPQEQYF.

This clonotype showed up many times. The V call is TRBV20-1, the J call TRBJ2-1, with TRBD2 identical over 7 bases. The CDR3 is 14 residues long. CDR1 is DFQATT and CDR2 is SNEGSKA in the germline V gene (reference sequence). J was trimmed by 5 bases and V by 6 bases; bases with no gene match: 10. CDR3 residues: CSAPGEGGHNEQFF. In DNA form, the CDR3 reads TGCAGTGCACCCGGGGAGGGAGGCCACAATGAGCAGTTCTTC.

This clonotype turned up a few times. The chain couples TRBV29-1 to TRBJ2-1; D is possibly TRBD1 (5 bases). CDR1 and CDR2 from the germline V gene are SQVTM and ANQGSEA. V lost 4 bases and J lost 6, with 13 bases in between. CDR3 size: 13 residues. In nucleotides, the CDR3 is TGCAGCGTTGTGGCCGACAGCACCAATGAGCAGTTCTTC. This translates into CSVVADSTNEQFF.

With respect to this clonotype: The missing conserved phenylalanine or tryptophan at the end of this CDR3 makes a read error likely. This chain connects TRBV4-3 to TRBJ2-1, with a tentative D call TRBD2 (5 bases). V was trimmed by 0 bases and J by 3 bases, leaving 9 bases between them. The CDR3 sequence is 15 residues long. Germline lookup yields CDR1 LGHNA and CDR2 YSLEER. CDR3 DNA sequence: TGCGCCAGCAGCCAAGAGGTAGCGAACTACAATGAGCAGTTCTTA. This sequence encodes CASSQEVANYNEQFL.

This clonotype has just a few counts. The rearrangement uses TRBV2 and TRBJ1-5; no reliable D call. V was clipped by 4 bases and J by 1 base, with 11 bases between them. CDR1 is SNHLY and CDR2 is FYNNEI in the germline V gene. The CDR3 runs to 15 residues. The CDR3 spells CASSVLGESNQPQHF. The CDR3 DNA is TGTGCCAGCAGTGTTCTCGGGGAGAGCAATCAGCCCCAGCATTTT. The full variable domain, completed using reference TRBV2 and TRBJ1-5, is EPEVTQTPSHQVTQMGQEVILRCVPISNHLYFYWYRQILGQKVEFLVSFYNNEISEKSEIFDDQFSVERPDGSNFTLKIRSTKLEDSAMYFCASSVLGESNQPQHFGDGTRLSIL.

This clonotype was seen more than once but under ten times. The chain uses TRBV5-1 and TRBJ2-5; 8 bases fit TRBD1. Trimming took 2 bases from V and 2 from J; bases not matched to a gene: 2. Germline CDR1 SGHRS, CDR2 YFSETQ. The CDR3 runs to 14 residues. The DNA for the CDR3 is TGCGCCAGCAGCTTTACAGGGGGTCAAGAGACCCAGTACTTC. Its translation is CASSFTGGQETQYF.

The CDR3 protein is CASSYGTSPQETQYF. The DNA for the CDR3 is TGTGCCAGCAGCTATGGGACTAGCCCCCAAGAGACCCAGTACTTC. The chain recombines TRBV11-2 with TRBJ2-5; 9 positions agree with TRBD2. There are 15 residues in the CDR3. CDR1 SGHAT and CDR2 FQNNGV come from the germline V gene. V lost 4 bases, J lost 1 base, and 4 bases stayed unmatched.

As DNA, the CDR3 is TGTGCCAGCAGCCAAGACGAGGTCTCTGGAAACACCATATATTTT. Translating it yields CASSQDEVSGNTIYF. This rearrangement joins TRBV3-1 to TRBJ1-3; unclear D gene. This CDR3 region has 15 residues. The V end lost 0 bases, the J end lost 0 bases, and 6 bases lay between the germline ends. Per the germline V gene, CDR1 is LGHDT and CDR2 is YNNKEL (reference sequence).

This clonotype appeared a few times. This chain joins TRBV7-9 and TRBJ2-1; perhaps D is TRBD1 or TRBD2 (5 bases each). The CDR3 extends over 14 amino acids. Germline lookup yields CDR1 SEHNR and CDR2 FQNEAQ (reference sequence). Between the trimmed V and J ends, which lost 4 bases and 9 bases, there was a span of 16 bases. DNA of the CDR3: TGTGCCAGCAGCTCCCCCCTTTGGGGGAGTGAGCAGTTCTTC. Encoded protein: CASSSPLWGSEQFF.

The rearrangement links TRBV24-1 to TRBJ1-5; TRBD1 aligns across 8 bases. Germline CDR1 and CDR2: KGHDR and SFDVKD. With V trimmed by 3 bases and J by 3 bases, 6 bases remained unmatched. The CDR3 totals 16 residues. This chain's CDR3 is CATSDRGQDPNQPQHF. CDR3 in DNA: TGTGCCACCAGTGATCGGGGACAGGATCCCAATCAGCCCCAGCATTTT.

The chain joins TRBV10-3 to TRBJ2-5; 8 nucleotides agree with TRBD1. CDR3 length equals 12 residues. The V segment lost 10 bases and the J segment 5 bases; nucleotides outside the gene matches: 6. Germline-derived CDR1 and CDR2 are ENHRY and SYGVKD. The CDR3 is CANGQGMETQYF. CDR3 sequence (DNA): TGTGCCAACGGACAGGGAATGGAGACCCAGTACTTC.

This clonotype has a handful of counts. The chain is built from TRBV9 and TRBJ2-7; possible D gene TRBD2, 6 bases. V was clipped by 3 bases and J by 3 bases, with 13 bases between them. CDR1 is SGDLS and CDR2 is YYNGEE in the germline V gene. This CDR3 region has 14 residues. This CDR3 reads CASSGGTPGYEQYF. DNA of the CDR3: TGTGCCAGCAGCGGCGGGACTCCAGGCTACGAGCAGTACTTC.

Only a few counts were recorded for this clonotype. This chain uses TRBV20-1 with TRBJ1-4, with D perhaps matching TRBD1 (5 bases). With 7 bases removed from V and 6 bases from J, the gap between germline ends came to 9 bases. In germline, CDR1 is DFQATT, CDR2 SNEGSKA (reference sequence). This CDR3 contains 11 residues. As DNA, the CDR3 is TGCAGTGGTAGGGGTGATGAAAAACTGTTTTTT. Its protein is CSGRGDEKLFF.

The V call is TRBV4-3, the J call TRBJ1-2, with 7 bases that match TRBD1. This CDR3 has 17 amino acids. Germline V gene sequence: CDR1 LGHNA, CDR2 YSLEER. V shed 2 bases and J 2 bases; nucleotides not matched to a gene: 11. The CDR3 sequence is CASSQLGGVTGNYGYTF. As DNA, the CDR3 is TGCGCCAGCAGCCAACTAGGCGGGGTGACAGGGAACTATGGCTACACCTTC.

This clonotype occurred a few times. The chain joins TRBV2 to TRBJ1-2; D remains unclear. Deletions cut 4 bases from V and 6 bases from J, with 9 bases between. The CDR3 has 12 residues. Germline-derived CDR1 and CDR2 are SNHLY and FYNNEI. The DNA for the CDR3 is TGTGCCAGCAGTGTTGGGATCCATGGCTACACCTTC. This gives the protein CASSVGIHGYTF.

The chain has TRBV20-1 and TRBJ2-2; D may be TRBD1 (6 bases). Trimming removed 3 bases at V and 0 bases at J, with 11 bases between. The CDR3 contains 15 residues. Per the germline V gene, CDR1 is DFQATT and CDR2 is SNEGSKA (reference sequence). CDR3 residues: CSASRDNANTGELFF. In DNA, the CDR3 is TGCAGTGCTAGCCGGGACAACGCGAACACCGGGGAGCTGTTTTTT.

The chain carries TRBV5-5 and TRBJ1-1, with TRBD1 as a possible D gene (6 bases). This CDR3 has 16 amino acids. Trimming stripped 2 bases from V and 5 bases from J, with 19 bases between. Germline CDR1 SGHKS, CDR2 YYEKEE (reference sequence). In nucleotides, the CDR3 is TGTGCCAGCAGCTTCGACCCGGGGGCGCCTGGAACTGAAGCTTTCTTT. This encodes CASSFDPGAPGTEAFF.

This chain connects TRBV3-1 to TRBJ1-2, with D tentatively TRBD1 (5 bases). The ends were cut back, 2 bases at V and 7 bases at J, with 11 bases in the middle. Germline V gives CDR1 LGHDT, CDR2 YNNKEL (reference sequence). The CDR3 sequence is 13 residues long. CDR3 region: CASSQNRQSGYTF. The DNA for the CDR3 is TGTGCCAGCAGCCAAAATCGACAGAGTGGCTACACCTTC.

This clonotype showed up just a few times. V and J are TRBV7-9 and TRBJ2-3; 7 nucleotides line up with TRBD2. The CDR3 consists of 14 residues. With V trimmed by 10 bases and J by 0 bases, 7 bases remained unmatched. CDR1 and CDR2 from the germline V gene are SEHNR and FQNEAQ (reference sequence). CDR3: CATGSGDSTDTQYF. The CDR3 DNA reads as TGTGCCACCGGAAGCGGGGACAGCACAGATACGCAGTATTTT.

This clonotype was counted a few times. This rearrangement joins TRBV4-1 to TRBJ1-2; D is uncertain. The CDR3 is 15 amino acids. Germline V lookup: CDR1 MGHRA, CDR2 YSYEKL. V lost 1 base and J 7 bases, leaving 16 bases between the germline ends. The CDR3 sequence: CASSQAHPDLGGYTF. In DNA, the CDR3 is TGCGCCAGCAGCCAAGCCCACCCCGACTTAGGTGGCTACACCTTC.

This chain links TRBV6-1 with TRBJ2-3, with D maybe TRBD2 (5 bases). The CDR3 consists of 15 residues. Germline CDR1 is MNHNS and CDR2 is SASEGT. Trimming removed 1 base at V and 4 bases at J, with 12 bases between. CDR3 sequence reads: CASSEGRQEADTQYF. DNA of the CDR3: TGTGCCAGCAGTGAAGGTCGCCAGGAGGCAGATACGCAGTATTTT.

This clonotype was counted a few times. The chain joins TRBV7-9 to TRBJ2-3; D gene uncertain. Trimming cost V 4 bases and J 0 bases, with 5 bases left between them. The germline V gene encodes CDR1 SEHNR and CDR2 FQNEAQ (reference sequence). The CDR3 is 13 residues long. CDR3 protein: CASSSPSTDTQYF. Here the CDR3 DNA reads TGTGCCAGCAGCTCACCGAGCACAGATACGCAGTATTTT. Drawing the rest from reference TRBV7-9 and TRBJ2-3, the complete variable domain is DTGVSQNPRHKITKRGQNVTFRCDPISEHNRLYWYRQTLGQGPEFLTYFQNEAQLEKSRLLSDRFSAERPKGSFSTLEIQRTEQGDSAMYLCASSSPSTDTQYFGPGTRLTVL.

The chain couples TRBV18 to TRBJ1-1; 8 bases align to TRBD1. V lost 3 bases, J lost 4 bases, and 7 bases stayed unmatched. CDR3 length: 15 residues. Per the germline V gene, CDR1 is KGHSH and CDR2 is LQKENI. CDR3 in amino acids: CASSPGVRGLTEAFF. The CDR3, as DNA: TGTGCCAGCTCACCTGGAGTCAGGGGGCTCACTGAAGCTTTCTTT.